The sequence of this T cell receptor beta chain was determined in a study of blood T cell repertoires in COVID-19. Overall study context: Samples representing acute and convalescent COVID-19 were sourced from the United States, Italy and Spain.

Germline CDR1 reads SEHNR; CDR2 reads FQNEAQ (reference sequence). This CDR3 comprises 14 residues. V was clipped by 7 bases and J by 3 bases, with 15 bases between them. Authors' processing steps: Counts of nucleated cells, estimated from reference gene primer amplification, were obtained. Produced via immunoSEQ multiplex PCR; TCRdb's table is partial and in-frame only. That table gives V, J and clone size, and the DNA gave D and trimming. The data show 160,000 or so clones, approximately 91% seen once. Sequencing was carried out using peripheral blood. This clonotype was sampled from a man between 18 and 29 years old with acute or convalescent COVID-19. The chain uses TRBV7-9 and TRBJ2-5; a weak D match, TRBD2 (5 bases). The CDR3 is CASTRQLGEETQYF. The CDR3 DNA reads TGTGCCAGCACCCGCCAGCTGGGAGAAGAGACCCAGTACTTC.